The source of this T cell receptor (beta chain) is a study of T-cell memory formation after mild COVID-19. Findings of the study overall: Contracting clones, day 15 to 85, had balanced CD4/CD8, and later expanders favored CD4+. Chiefly within CM and EM were the contracting CD4+ clones; CD8+ ones were within EMRA. The appearance of some responding clones in pre-infection memory suggested that cross-reactive memory joined.

CDR1 is SEHNR, CDR2 FQNEAQ, per germline (reference sequence). Trimming removed 5 bases at V and 10 bases at J, with 15 bases between. CDR3 length equals 13 residues. Regarding this clonotype: The target antigen is unknown.

TCRdb called the 5' RACE reads again in MiXCR, with one record for every CDR3 protein. Altogether 300,000 to 400,000 distinct CDR3 sequences are present, under 25% being singletons, with the ten largest covering under 15%. This TCR derives from an adult woman who had mild COVID-19 (a few samples of this study predate the infection). Cell type and time point are not known. The chain carries TRBV7-9 and TRBJ1-5, with D perhaps TRBD1 (6 bases). The specimen was PBMCs or a T cell subset sorted from them (not recorded which). The CDR3 DNA reads as TGTGCCAGCAGCCCTGACAGGTCTGGCCCCCAGCATTTT. Amino acids: CASSPDRSGPQHF. The full variable domain, rest sourced from reference TRBV7-9 and TRBJ1-5, is DTGVSQNPRHKITKRGQNVTFRCDPISEHNRLYWYRQTLGQGPEFLTYFQNEAQLEKSRLLSDRFSAERPKGSFSTLEIQRTEQGDSAMYLCASSPDRSGPQHFGDGTRLSIL.